This T cell receptor beta chain was documented in a study of CD8+ T cells in alopecia areata. On the study more broadly: Oral tofacitinib (5 to 10 mg twice daily) was administered to treated patients. Whole-study findings and limits: Clonality in the scalp and expanded CD8+ clones ranked among the top 100 were significantly decreased by tofacitinib.

The sample's treatment: oral pan-JAK inhibitor, 5-10 mg twice daily. On this clone: Its antigen is not identified.

Trimming shortened V by 4 bases and J by 9 bases, and 16 bases separated the two germline ends. The CDR3 is 15 amino acids. The germline V gene encodes CDR1 MNHEY and CDR2 SVGAGI. cDNA serving as the sequencing template came from extracted, reverse transcribed RNA. Sequenced by immunoSEQ multiplex PCR; TCRdb stores in-frame clones only, minus some. The sample comprises around 190,000 clones, over 60% of which are singletons, and about 4.2% rests with the top ten. Sequenced material: CD4+ T cells sorted from blood, taken at week 4, from a patient treated with tofacitinib. The chain has TRBV6-5 and TRBJ1-6; D remains unclear. The receptor comes from a human donor with alopecia areata. The chain's CDR3 is CASSLRRVGPSPLHF. DNA of the CDR3: TGTGCCAGCAGTTTAAGGAGGGTAGGACCTTCACCCCTCCACTTT.